This is a list of T cell receptor beta chains from one sample in a study of molecular identifiers for immune sequencing clone quantification. TCRdb reanalysed the PCR reads using MiXCR and keeps one entry per CDR3 protein. The table shows a few hundred thousand distinct CDR3 sequences, with around 21% occurring only once. The sequencing input was naive CD8+ T cells from blood, with Jurkat cell RNA spiked in. These receptors all come from a human donor in good health. Some libraries in this study had Jurkat cell RNA spiked in. Both conserved end residues are part of each CDR3. The D gene is left open where the match is weak. Some rows have no size entry. The others give once, few or many, or a class for an expanded clone.

abundance: many; v_gene: TRBV6-5; j_gene: TRBJ2-2; d_gene: -; CDR3aa: CASSYVVTGELFF; CDR3nt: TGTGCCAGCAGTTACGTAGTCACCGGGGAGCTGTTTTTT
abundance: many; v_gene: TRBV27; j_gene: TRBJ2-7; d_gene: -; CDR3aa: CASSLYDPSSYEQYF; CDR3nt: TGTGCCAGCAGTTTATACGATCCAAGCTCCTACGAGCAGTACTTC
abundance: many; v_gene: TRBV13; j_gene: TRBJ1-1; d_gene: -; CDR3aa: CASSPRTPRGTEAFF; CDR3nt: TGTGCCAGCAGCCCTCGGACCCCTCGGGGGACTGAAGCTTTCTTT
abundance: many; v_gene: TRBV4-1; j_gene: TRBJ2-5; d_gene: -; CDR3aa: CASSQGPTRSSQETQYF; CDR3nt: TGCGCCAGCAGCCAAGGGCCGACACGAAGCTCCCAAGAGACCCAGTACTTC
abundance: many; v_gene: TRBV7-2; j_gene: TRBJ2-5; d_gene: TRBD2; CDR3aa: CASSPGTSVFETQYF; CDR3nt: TGTGCCAGCAGCCCCGGGACTAGCGTATTCGAGACCCAGTACTTC
abundance: many; v_gene: TRBV5-1; j_gene: TRBJ2-7; d_gene: -; CDR3aa: CASSSTLEPYEQYF; CDR3nt: TGCGCCAGCAGCTCAACGCTAGAGCCCTACGAGCAGTACTTC
abundance: many; v_gene: TRBV20-1; j_gene: TRBJ2-3; d_gene: TRBD2; CDR3aa: CSAAIGGGTDTQYF; CDR3nt: TGCAGTGCTGCTATTGGGGGGGGGACAGATACGCAGTATTTT
abundance: many; v_gene: TRBV4-3; j_gene: TRBJ2-1; d_gene: -; CDR3aa: CASSQDRSHNEQFF; CDR3nt: TGCGCCAGCAGCCAAGATCGCAGTCACAATGAGCAGTTCTTC
abundance: few; v_gene: TRBV28; j_gene: TRBJ2-2; d_gene: -; CDR3aa: CASSYGTGESNTGELFF; CDR3nt: TGTGCCAGCAGTTACGGGACCGGGGAATCGAACACCGGGGAGCTGTTTTTT
abundance: -; v_gene: TRBV19; j_gene: TRBJ2-1; d_gene: TRBD2; CDR3aa: CASSITSGNSGEQFF; CDR3nt: TGTGCCAGTAGTATCACTAGCGGGAATTCCGGTGAGCAGTTCTTC
abundance: many; v_gene: TRBV5-6; j_gene: TRBJ2-3; d_gene: -; CDR3aa: CASSWTITDTQYF; CDR3nt: TGTGCCAGCAGCTGGACGATTACAGATACGCAGTATTTT
abundance: -; v_gene: TRBV12-3/TRBV12-4; j_gene: TRBJ2-5; d_gene: TRBD2; CDR3aa: CASSWGLTQETQYF; CDR3nt: TGTGCCAGCAGCTGGGGACTAACTCAAGAGACCCAGTACTTC
abundance: -; v_gene: TRBV20-1; j_gene: TRBJ2-3; d_gene: -; CDR3aa: CSARLVSPATDTQYF; CDR3nt: TGCAGTGCTAGACTGGTCTCTCCGGCCACAGATACGCAGTATTTT
abundance: many; v_gene: TRBV5-6; j_gene: TRBJ2-7; d_gene: TRBD2; CDR3aa: CASSSGTSGSLIRDEQYF; CDR3nt: TGTGCCAGCAGCTCCGGGACTAGCGGGAGTCTTATTCGCGACGAGCAGTACTTC
abundance: few; v_gene: TRBV9; j_gene: TRBJ1-6; d_gene: -; CDR3aa: CASSEGDYNSPLHF; CDR3nt: TGTGCCAGCAGCGAGGGAGATTATAATTCACCCCTCCACTTT
abundance: many; v_gene: TRBV28; j_gene: TRBJ1-1; d_gene: -; CDR3aa: CASSPRGNTEAFF; CDR3nt: TGTGCCAGCAGCCCGCGGGGTAACACTGAAGCTTTCTTT
abundance: -; v_gene: TRBV19; j_gene: TRBJ1-5; d_gene: -; CDR3aa: CASSIAPMGTQPQHF; CDR3nt: TGTGCCAGTAGTATAGCCCCGATGGGGACTCAGCCCCAGCATTTT
abundance: few; v_gene: TRBV12-3/TRBV12-4; j_gene: TRBJ2-3; d_gene: -; CDR3aa: CASSFEEVKTQYF; CDR3nt: TGTGCCAGCAGTTTTGAGGAGGTCAAGACGCAGTATTTT
abundance: -; v_gene: TRBV11-2; j_gene: TRBJ2-1; d_gene: -; CDR3aa: CASSLRNALSSYNERFF; CDR3nt: TGTGCCAGCAGCTTACGAAACGCCTTGAGCTCCTACAATGAGCGGTTCTTC
abundance: many; v_gene: TRBV5-6; j_gene: TRBJ2-7; d_gene: -; CDR3aa: CASSLVPFEQYF; CDR3nt: TGTGCCAGCAGCTTGGTACCGTTCGAGCAGTACTTC